Below, 9 T cell receptor beta chains from the same sample are listed, as sequenced in a study of blood T cell repertoires in COVID-19. The method was immunoSEQ multiplex PCR; TCRdb's version includes in-frame clones alone and lacks a portion of them. The sample lists some 200,000 clones, 85% occurring once. The material sequenced was peripheral blood. The receptors here all came from a woman between 65 and 79 years old with COVID-19, enrolled during active disease.

The chain recombines TRBV29-1 with TRBJ1-1, with a tentative D call TRBD1 (5 bases). This CDR3 region has 15 residues. Trimming pared 0 bases from V and 6 bases from J, leaving 17 bases between. Germline V lookup: CDR1 SQVTM, CDR2 ANQGSEA. DNA of the CDR3: TGCAGCGTTGAAGAGCGCGGCGGGGCTAAGGCTGAAGCTTTCTTT. It specifies CSVEERGGAKAEAFF.

This chain links TRBV24-1 with TRBJ2-2; D possibly corresponds to TRBD2 (6 bases). Trimming removed 3 bases at V and 1 base at J, with 11 bases between. This CDR3 has 16 amino acids. Per germline, CDR1 KGHDR and CDR2 SFDVKD. In nucleotides, the CDR3 is TGTGCCACCAGTGATCGGAGGGGAGGGAACACCGGGGAGCTGTTTTTT. Its translation is CATSDRRGGNTGELFF.

The chain joins TRBV7-9 to TRBJ1-4; D uncertain. CDR3 length: 11 residues. Germline V gives CDR1 SEHNR, CDR2 FQNEAQ (reference sequence). The V gene lost 4 bases and the J gene lost 12 bases, with 9 bases spanning the gap. CDR3 region: CASSSGSQLFF. The CDR3 nucleotides are TGTGCCAGCAGCTCGGGATCGCAACTGTTTTTT.

The chain uses TRBV4-2 and TRBJ1-2; the match to TRBD1 covers 7 bases. This CDR3 is 16 amino acids long. CDR1 LGHNA and CDR2 YNFKEQ come from the germline V gene. Unmatched junction bases numbered 6, after V lost 0 bases and J lost 2 bases. DNA of the CDR3: TGTGCCAGCAGCCAAGATTCTGGGACAGCAAACTATGGCTACACCTTC. As protein: CASSQDSGTANYGYTF.

The chain links TRBV5-1 to TRBJ1-2; TRBD1 might be the D (6 bases). The length of the CDR3 is 14 residues. Germline values: CDR1 SGHRS, CDR2 YFSETQ. V gave up 4 bases and J gave up 3 bases, with 13 bases separating them. The CDR3 DNA reads TGCGCCAGCAGCCCGGACAGTTCTGACTATGGCTACACCTTC. Its protein product is CASSPDSSDYGYTF.

This clone was seen a few times. The V and J genes are TRBV19 and TRBJ2-3; the match to TRBD1 covers 7 bases. The V gene end was trimmed by 4 bases and the J gene end by 1 base; junction bases not matched to a gene: 8. This CDR3 spans 16 amino acids. Germline V lookup: CDR1 LNHDA, CDR2 SQIVND (reference sequence). CDR3: CASSRTGQGGTDTQYF. The DNA of the CDR3 is TGTGCCAGTAGTAGGACTGGGCAGGGGGGCACAGATACGCAGTATTTT.

V gene TRBV27 combines with J gene TRBJ1-6; D remains unclear. Germline V lookup: CDR1 MNHEY, CDR2 SMNVEV (reference sequence). Deletions cut 3 bases from V and 9 bases from J, with 15 bases between. The CDR3 has 15 amino acids. CDR3 bases: TGTGCCAGCAGTTTTACTCAGGAGGCGGCTTCACCCCTCCACTTT. It encodes CASSFTQEAASPLHF.

The chain is built from TRBV12-3 or TRBV12-4 and TRBJ2-1; D gene unclear. This CDR3 has 11 residues. Trimming pared 5 bases from V and 9 bases from J, leaving 8 bases between. The CDR3 nucleotides read TGTGCCAGCAGTATTCGTTTTGAGCAGTTCTTC. This translates into CASSIRFEQFF.

This clone was seen a handful of times. V gene TRBV5-1 combines with J gene TRBJ2-7; D unresolved. Trimming pared 0 bases from V and 0 bases from J, leaving 7 bases between. Germline CDR1 and CDR2: SGHRS and YFSETQ. This CDR3 has 14 residues. In DNA form, the CDR3 reads TGCGCCAGCAGCTTGGATGACAACTCCTACGAGCAGTACTTC. This encodes CASSLDDNSYEQYF.